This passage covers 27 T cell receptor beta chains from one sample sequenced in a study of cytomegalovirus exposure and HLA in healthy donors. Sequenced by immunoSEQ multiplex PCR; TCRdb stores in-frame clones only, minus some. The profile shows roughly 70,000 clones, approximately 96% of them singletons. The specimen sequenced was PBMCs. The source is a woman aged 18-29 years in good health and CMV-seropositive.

The CDR3 DNA sequence: TGTGCCAGCAGCCCCCGGGTAGGACTAGCTTACAATGAGCAGTTCTTC. Translating it yields CASSPRVGLAYNEQFF. The rearrangement uses TRBV5-6 and TRBJ2-1, with 8 bases matching TRBD2. This CDR3 region has 16 residues. The trim removed 4 bases at V and 4 bases at J, leaving 10 bases unmatched. Germline values: CDR1 SGHDT, CDR2 YYEEEE.

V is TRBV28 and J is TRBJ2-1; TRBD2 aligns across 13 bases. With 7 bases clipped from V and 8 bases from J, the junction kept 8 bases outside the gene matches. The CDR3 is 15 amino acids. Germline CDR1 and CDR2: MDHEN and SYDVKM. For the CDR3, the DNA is TGTGCCAGCATTGATGGACTAGCGGGAGTCGATGAGCAGTTCTTC. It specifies CASIDGLAGVDEQFF. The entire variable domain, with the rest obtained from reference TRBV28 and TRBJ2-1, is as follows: DVKVTQSSRYLVKRTGEKVFLECVQDMDHENMFWYRQDPGLGLRLIYFSYDVKMKEKGDIPEGYSVSREKKERFSLILESASTNQTSMYLCASIDGLAGVDEQFFGPGTRLTVL.

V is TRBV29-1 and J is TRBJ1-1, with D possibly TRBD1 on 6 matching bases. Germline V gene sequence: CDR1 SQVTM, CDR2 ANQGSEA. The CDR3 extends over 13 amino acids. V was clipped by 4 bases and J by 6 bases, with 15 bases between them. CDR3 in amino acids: CSVGRDIRAEAFF. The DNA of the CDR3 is TGCAGCGTTGGTAGGGACATACGCGCTGAAGCTTTCTTT.

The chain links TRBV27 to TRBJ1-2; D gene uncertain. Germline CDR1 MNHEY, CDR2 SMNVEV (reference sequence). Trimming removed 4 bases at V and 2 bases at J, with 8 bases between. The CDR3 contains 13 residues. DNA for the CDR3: TGTGCCAGCAGTTCTTGGGAGAACTATGGCTACACCTTC. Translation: CASSSWENYGYTF.

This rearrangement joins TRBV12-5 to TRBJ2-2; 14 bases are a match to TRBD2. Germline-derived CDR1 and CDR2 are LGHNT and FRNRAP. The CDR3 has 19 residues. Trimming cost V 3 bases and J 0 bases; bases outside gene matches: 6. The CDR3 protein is CASGFGLGLAGANTGELFF. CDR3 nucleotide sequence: TGTGCTAGTGGTTTCGGATTGGGACTAGCGGGAGCGAACACCGGGGAGCTGTTTTTT.

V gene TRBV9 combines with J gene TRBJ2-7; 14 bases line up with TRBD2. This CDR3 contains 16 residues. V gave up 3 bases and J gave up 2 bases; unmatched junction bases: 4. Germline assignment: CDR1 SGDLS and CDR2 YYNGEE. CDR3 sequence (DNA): TGTGCCAGCAGCGGCGGGACTAGCGGGAGTGCCTACGAGCAGTACTTC. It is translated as CASSGGTSGSAYEQYF.

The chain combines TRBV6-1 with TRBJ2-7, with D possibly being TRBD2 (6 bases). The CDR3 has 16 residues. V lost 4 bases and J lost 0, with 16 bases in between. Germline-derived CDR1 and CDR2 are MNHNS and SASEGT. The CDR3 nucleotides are TGTGCCAGCAGTGGAGGGTGGAGGGAGGCCTCCTACGAGCAGTACTTC. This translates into CASSGGWREASYEQYF.

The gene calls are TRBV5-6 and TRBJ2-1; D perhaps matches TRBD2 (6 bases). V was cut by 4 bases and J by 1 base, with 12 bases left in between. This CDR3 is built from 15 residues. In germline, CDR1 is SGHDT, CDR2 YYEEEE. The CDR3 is CASSPGARSYNEQFF. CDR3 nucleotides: TGTGCCAGCAGCCCGGGAGCCCGTTCCTACAATGAGCAGTTCTTC.

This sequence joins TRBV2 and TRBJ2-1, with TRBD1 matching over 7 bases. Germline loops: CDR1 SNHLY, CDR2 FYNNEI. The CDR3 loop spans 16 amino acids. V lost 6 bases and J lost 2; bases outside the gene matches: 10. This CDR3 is CASSRPGTDTYNEQFF. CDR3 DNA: TGTGCCAGCAGCCGGCCCGGGACAGATACCTACAATGAGCAGTTCTTC. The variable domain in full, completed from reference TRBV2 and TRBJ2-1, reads EPEVTQTPSHQVTQMGQEVILRCVPISNHLYFYWYRQILGQKVEFLVSFYNNEISEKSEIFDDQFSVERPDGSNFTLKIRSTKLEDSAMYFCASSRPGTDTYNEQFFGPGTRLTVL.

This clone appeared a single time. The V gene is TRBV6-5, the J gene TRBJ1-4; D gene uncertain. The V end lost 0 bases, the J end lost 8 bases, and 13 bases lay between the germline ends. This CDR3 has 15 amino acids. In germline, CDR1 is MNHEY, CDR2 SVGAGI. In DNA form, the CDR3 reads TGTGCCAGCAGTTACTCCGTCCCGGGGAACGAAAAACTGTTTTTT. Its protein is CASSYSVPGNEKLFF.

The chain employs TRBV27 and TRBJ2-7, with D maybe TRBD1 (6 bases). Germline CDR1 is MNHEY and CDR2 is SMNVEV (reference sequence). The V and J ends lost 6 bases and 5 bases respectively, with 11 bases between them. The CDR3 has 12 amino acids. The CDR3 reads CASSFTGNEQYF. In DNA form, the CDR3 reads TGTGCCAGCAGCTTCACAGGGAACGAGCAGTACTTC.

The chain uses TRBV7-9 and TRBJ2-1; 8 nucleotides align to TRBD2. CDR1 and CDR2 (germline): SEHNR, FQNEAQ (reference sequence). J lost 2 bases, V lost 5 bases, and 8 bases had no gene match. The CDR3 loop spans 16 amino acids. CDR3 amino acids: CASSDGLAGTYNEQFF. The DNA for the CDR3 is TGTGCCAGCAGCGACGGACTAGCCGGAACCTACAATGAGCAGTTCTTC.

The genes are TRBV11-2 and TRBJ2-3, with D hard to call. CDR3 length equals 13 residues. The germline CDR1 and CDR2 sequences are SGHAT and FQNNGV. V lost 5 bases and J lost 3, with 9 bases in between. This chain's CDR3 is CASSPFMTDTQYF. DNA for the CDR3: TGTGCCAGCAGCCCCTTTATGACAGATACGCAGTATTTT.

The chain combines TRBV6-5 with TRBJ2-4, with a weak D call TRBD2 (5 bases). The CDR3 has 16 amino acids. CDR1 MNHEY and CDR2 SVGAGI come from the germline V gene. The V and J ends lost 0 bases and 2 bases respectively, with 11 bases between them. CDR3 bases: TGTGCCAGCAGTTACTCAGGCCTCGGGACCAAAAACATTCAGTACTTC. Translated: CASSYSGLGTKNIQYF.

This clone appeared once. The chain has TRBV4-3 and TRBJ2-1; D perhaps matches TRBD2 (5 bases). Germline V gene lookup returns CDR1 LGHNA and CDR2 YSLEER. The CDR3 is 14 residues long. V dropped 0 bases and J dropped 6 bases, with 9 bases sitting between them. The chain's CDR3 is CASSQDRTSNEQFF. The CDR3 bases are TGCGCCAGCAGCCAAGATCGAACTAGCAATGAGCAGTTCTTC.

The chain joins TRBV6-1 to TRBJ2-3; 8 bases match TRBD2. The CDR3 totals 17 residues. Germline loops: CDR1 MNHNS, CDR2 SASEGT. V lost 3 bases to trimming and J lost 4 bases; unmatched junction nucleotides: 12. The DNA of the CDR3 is TGTGCCAGCAGTGAGGCGGGAGGACTCACGACGGCAGATACGCAGTATTTT. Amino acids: CASSEAGGLTTADTQYF.

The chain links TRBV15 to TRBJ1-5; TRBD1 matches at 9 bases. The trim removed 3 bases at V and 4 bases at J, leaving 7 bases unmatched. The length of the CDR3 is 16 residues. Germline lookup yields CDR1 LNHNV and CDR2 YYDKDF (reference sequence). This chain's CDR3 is CATSRTGQGGNQPQHF. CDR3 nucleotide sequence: TGTGCCACCAGCAGGACGGGACAGGGTGGAAATCAGCCCCAGCATTTT.

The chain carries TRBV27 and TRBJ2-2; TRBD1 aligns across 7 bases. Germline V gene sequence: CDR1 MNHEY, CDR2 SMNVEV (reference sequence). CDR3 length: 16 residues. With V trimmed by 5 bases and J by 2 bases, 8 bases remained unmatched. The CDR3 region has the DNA TGTGCCAGCAGTCCCTCGGGACAGTTAAACACCGGGGAGCTGTTTTTT. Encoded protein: CASSPSGQLNTGELFF.

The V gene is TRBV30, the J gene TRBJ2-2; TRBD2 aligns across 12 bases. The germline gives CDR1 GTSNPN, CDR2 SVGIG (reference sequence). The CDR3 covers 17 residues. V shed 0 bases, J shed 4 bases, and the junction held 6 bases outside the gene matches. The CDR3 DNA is TGTGCCTGGAGTGTACCAGGACTAGCGGGACGCACCGGGGAGCTGTTTTTT. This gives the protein CAWSVPGLAGRTGELFF.

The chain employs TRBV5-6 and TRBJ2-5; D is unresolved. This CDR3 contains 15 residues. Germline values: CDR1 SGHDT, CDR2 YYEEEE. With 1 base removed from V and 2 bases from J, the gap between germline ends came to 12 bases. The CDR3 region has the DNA TGTGCCAGCAGCTTGCGGTCTGCCCTACAAGAGACCCAGTACTTC. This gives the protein CASSLRSALQETQYF. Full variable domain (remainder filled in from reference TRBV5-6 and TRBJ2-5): DAGVTQSPTHLIKTRGQQVTLRCSPKSGHDTVSWYQQALGQGPQFIFQYYEEEERQRGNFPDRFSGHQFPNYSSELNVNALLLGDSALYLCASSLRSALQETQYFGPGTRLLVL.

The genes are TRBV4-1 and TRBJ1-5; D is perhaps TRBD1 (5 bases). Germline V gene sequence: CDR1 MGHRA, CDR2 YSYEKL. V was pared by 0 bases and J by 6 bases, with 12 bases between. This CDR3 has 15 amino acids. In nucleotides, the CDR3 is TGCGCCAGCAGCCAAGATGGTGGGGCGGCTCAGCCCCAGCATTTT. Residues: CASSQDGGAAQPQHF.

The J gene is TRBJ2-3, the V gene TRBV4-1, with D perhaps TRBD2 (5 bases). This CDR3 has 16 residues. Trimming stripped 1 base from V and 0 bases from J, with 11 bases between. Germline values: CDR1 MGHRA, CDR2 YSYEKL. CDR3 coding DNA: TGCGCCAGCAGCCAAGTCCTAGCTTTAAGCACAGATACGCAGTATTTT. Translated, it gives CASSQVLALSTDTQYF.

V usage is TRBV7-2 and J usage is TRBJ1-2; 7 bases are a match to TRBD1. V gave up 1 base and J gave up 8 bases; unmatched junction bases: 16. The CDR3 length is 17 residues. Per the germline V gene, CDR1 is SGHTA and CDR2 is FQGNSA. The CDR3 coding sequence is TGTGCCAGCAGCTTAGGGCCCTCAAGAAGGGGGCGAGAAGGCTACACCTTC. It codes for CASSLGPSRRGREGYTF.

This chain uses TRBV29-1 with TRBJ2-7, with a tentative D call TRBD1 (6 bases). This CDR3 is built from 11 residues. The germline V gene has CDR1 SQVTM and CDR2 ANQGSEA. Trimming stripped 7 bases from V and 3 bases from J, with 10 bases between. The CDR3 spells CSGGQNYEQYF. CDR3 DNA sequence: TGCAGCGGGGGACAAAACTACGAGCAGTACTTC.

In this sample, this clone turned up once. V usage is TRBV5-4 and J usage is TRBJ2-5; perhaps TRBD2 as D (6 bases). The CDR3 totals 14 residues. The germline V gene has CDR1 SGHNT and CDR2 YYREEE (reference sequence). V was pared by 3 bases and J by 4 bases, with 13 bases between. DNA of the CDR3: TGTGCCAGCAGCTGGACCGGGGGTAGAGAGACCCAGTACTTC. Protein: CASSWTGGRETQYF.

The CDR3 DNA reads TGTGCCAGCAGCTCGTACCAAGAGACCCAGTACTTC. Translation gives CASSSYQETQYF. This chain links TRBV5-6 with TRBJ2-5, with D uncertain. Germline CDR1 SGHDT, CDR2 YYEEEE. Trimming took 3 bases from V and 0 from J, leaving 3 bases between them. The CDR3 is 12 amino acids. The variable domain in full, completed from reference TRBV5-6 and TRBJ2-5, reads DAGVTQSPTHLIKTRGQQVTLRCSPKSGHDTVSWYQQALGQGPQFIFQYYEEEERQRGNFPDRFSGHQFPNYSSELNVNALLLGDSALYLCASSSYQETQYFGPGTRLLVL.

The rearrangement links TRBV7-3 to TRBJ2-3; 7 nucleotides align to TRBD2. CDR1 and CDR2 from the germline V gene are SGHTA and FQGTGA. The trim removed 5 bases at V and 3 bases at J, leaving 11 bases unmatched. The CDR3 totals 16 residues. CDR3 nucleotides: TGTGCCAGCAGCCGTAGCGGGCTTCAAGGGACAGATACGCAGTATTTT. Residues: CASSRSGLQGTDTQYF.